The clone carrying this TCR beta chain was found many times. Trimming pared 0 bases from V and 4 bases from J, leaving 12 bases between. The CDR3 sequence is 14 residues long. Germline lookup yields CDR1 DFQATT and CDR2 SNEGSKA (reference sequence). This record comes from a study of neurological immune-mediated disorders. One entry per CDR3 protein results from TCRdb running MiXCR on the 5' RACE reads. The sample holds 24,000 or so distinct CDR3 sequences, more than 2% seen once. The sequenced sample consisted of PBMCs. The TCR comes from a woman aged 50 to 60 with multiple sclerosis. The rearrangement links TRBV20-1 to TRBJ1-1; D might be TRBD1 (6 bases). The CDR3 spells CSAREGGAGTEAFF. In nucleotides, the CDR3 is TGCAGTGCTAGAGAGGGGGGCGCGGGCACTGAAGCTTTCTTT.